A selection of T cell receptor beta chains follows, all from one sample in a study of graft-versus-host responses after intestinal transplantation. No antigen is known for these receptors. Profiling relied on immunoSEQ multiplex PCR, and the TCRdb table lists in-frame clones only, not all of them. The sample lists 85,000 to 100,000 clones; approximately 94% were seen once. This specimen was unstimulated CD8+ T cells sorted from spleen or lymph node cells, taken before intestinal transplant. Receptors were obtained from a human donor who received an intestinal transplant. Each CDR3 is given without its conserved first and last residue. D genes are given only for firm matches.

J gene	D gene	V gene	CDR3 protein
TRBJ2-5	TRBD2	TRBV30	AWRASGVLSQETQY
TRBJ2-7	.	TRBV27	ASSLSGRVHEQY
TRBJ2-2	TRBD2	TRBV7-9	ASSPSGGTGELF
TRBJ2-1	TRBD2	TRBV27	ASSPGGLYNEQF
TRBJ1-1	.	TRBV11-3	ASSSPGDSMNTEAF
TRBJ2-7	.	TRBV27	ASSPRGGKIDYEQY
TRBJ2-7	.	TRBV19	ASSYSSVPYEQY
TRBJ2-3	.	TRBV16	ASSQAFPGPQY
TRBJ2-5	TRBD2	TRBV4-3	ASSQETSGGVGETQY
TRBJ2-7	.	TRBV7-8	ASSLVEPTIYEQY
TRBJ2-4	TRBD1	TRBV6-6	ASSYSLGQENIQY
TRBJ2-2	TRBD1	TRBV2	ASSKTGDAGELF
TRBJ1-5	.	TRBV4-3	ASSKDAGNSNQPQH